Below are 30 T cell receptor beta chains sequenced from a single sample in a study of cytomegalovirus exposure and HLA in healthy donors. The PCR had 60 Vbeta and 13 Jbeta primers. Method: immunoSEQ multiplex PCR; TCRdb's copy keeps in-frame clones and lacks some. The table includes 140,000 to 150,000 clones, over 70% detected once. Sequencing was carried out using PBMCs. The receptors come from a man aged 35 to 55 in good health and CMV-seronegative.

The chain is built from TRBV9 and TRBJ2-1; 8 nucleotides match TRBD1. After removal of 4 bases from V and 5 bases from J, the junction contained 8 bases not matched to a gene. CDR1 is SGDLS, CDR2 YYNGEE, per germline. The CDR3 contains 15 residues. The CDR3 here is CASSNRGQGNNEQFF. CDR3 coding DNA: TGTGCCAGCAGCAACCGTGGACAGGGTAACAATGAGCAGTTCTTC.

This clone was counted a single time. V and J are TRBV7-2 and TRBJ1-6, with a possible D match to TRBD1 (5 bases). The CDR3 totals 14 residues. CDR1 SGHTA and CDR2 FQGNSA come from the germline V gene. V was pared by 3 bases and J by 9 bases, with 12 bases between. Written as DNA, the CDR3 is TGTGCCAGCAGCTTTCAGAGACAGCCTTCACCCCTCCACTTT. Protein sequence: CASSFQRQPSPLHF.

The V gene is TRBV10-1, the J gene TRBJ1-1; TRBD1 matches 7 bases. V shed 4 bases and J 4 bases; nucleotides not matched to a gene: 15. Per germline, CDR1 WNHNN and CDR2 SYGVQD (reference sequence). There are 17 residues in the CDR3. The CDR3 here is CASSGRDVTGDRTEAFF. CDR3 in DNA: TGCGCCAGCAGTGGAAGGGACGTTACAGGGGATCGCACTGAAGCTTTCTTT.

The chain links TRBV12-2 to TRBJ1-3; TRBD1 reflects the table's D call only, with no check against the DNA. TRBV12-2 is tagged as a pseudogene. This CDR3 region has 16 residues. Here the CDR3 reads CASRGGSRPSGNTIYF. CDR3 sequence (DNA): TGTGCAAGTCGAGGGGGATCCAGGCCCTCTGGAAACACCATATATTTT.

This clone was seen only a few times. The rearrangement joins TRBV29-1 to TRBJ2-3; TRBD1 agrees at 7 bases. The V and J ends lost 5 bases and 5 bases, in that order; junction bases with no gene match: 4. The CDR3 runs 12 residues. The germline V gene encodes CDR1 SQVTM and CDR2 ANQGSEA. The CDR3 loop is CSVRQGLDTQYF. In DNA form, the CDR3 reads TGCAGCGTTCGACAGGGCTTAGATACGCAGTATTTT.

The chain links TRBV5-4 to TRBJ2-7; tentatively, D is TRBD1 (5 bases). V lost 1 base and J 3 bases, leaving 5 bases between the germline ends. The CDR3 has 12 residues. The germline gives CDR1 SGHNT, CDR2 YYREEE (reference sequence). CDR3: CASSLQGYEQYF. CDR3 sequence (DNA): TGTGCCAGCAGCTTGCAGGGCTACGAGCAGTACTTC.

This clone was observed a single time. The rearrangement joins TRBV19 to TRBJ1-1, with D perhaps matching TRBD1 (6 bases). CDR3 size: 13 residues. V gave up 4 bases and J gave up 1 base, with 7 bases separating them. Germline values: CDR1 LNHDA, CDR2 SQIVND (reference sequence). CDR3 residues: CASSRDKNTEAFF. DNA for the CDR3: TGTGCCAGTAGTAGGGACAAGAACACTGAAGCTTTCTTT.

The chain joins TRBV11-3 to TRBJ2-3, with D possibly TRBD2 on 6 matching bases. The CDR3 contains 14 residues. Trimming took 1 base from V and 3 from J, leaving 8 bases between them. Germline values: CDR1 SGHNT, CDR2 YENEEA. The CDR3 DNA follows: TGTGCCAGCAGCTTAGGGGGGGTGACAGATACGCAGTATTTT. Translating gives CASSLGGVTDTQYF.

As to this clone: No conserved phenylalanine or tryptophan is present at the end of the CDR3, so a read error is the likely explanation. The chain links TRBV10-2 to TRBJ1-2, with TRBD1 identical over 7 bases. The J segment lost 0 bases and the V segment lost 6 bases, leaving 13 bases of the junction unmatched. Germline V gene sequence: CDR1 WSHSY, CDR2 SAAADI. The CDR3 consists of 17 residues. The chain's CDR3 is CASSSDRAELTNYGYTV. The CDR3 DNA follows: TGCGCCAGCAGCAGCGACAGGGCCGAATTAACTAACTATGGCTACACCGTC.

The gene calls are TRBV5-1 and TRBJ1-2, with 7 bases that match TRBD1. Germline loops: CDR1 SGHRS, CDR2 YFSETQ. J lost 2 bases, V lost 4 bases, and 5 bases had no gene match. The CDR3 is made up of 14 amino acids. CDR3 residues: CASSLTGDNYGYTF. DNA of the CDR3: TGCGCCAGCAGCCTCACAGGGGACAACTATGGCTACACCTTC.

CDR3 protein: CASLTGTLNTEAFF. In nucleotides, the CDR3 is TGTGCCAGCCTGACAGGGACCTTGAACACTGAAGCTTTCTTT. The J gene is TRBJ1-1, the V gene TRBV2, with 7 bases matching TRBD1. The junction had 6 bases not matched to a gene; V was cut back by 8 bases and J by 0 bases. Looked up from germline, CDR1 is SNHLY and CDR2 is FYNNEI. The length of the CDR3 is 14 residues.

The rearrangement links TRBV29-1 to TRBJ1-5; D gene uncertain. This CDR3 is built from 14 residues. The V end was cut by 7 bases, the J end by 4 bases, with 17 bases between. Germline V CDR1 and CDR2: SQVTM, ANQGSEA. The CDR3 nucleotides are TGCAGCGCCGTTGGAGGGAAGGGAAATCAGCCCCAGCATTTT. The encoded protein is CSAVGGKGNQPQHF.

This clone came up a few times. The chain couples TRBV10-3 to TRBJ2-7; D might be TRBD2 (6 bases). Germline-derived CDR1 and CDR2 are ENHRY and SYGVKD. Trimming took 0 bases from V and 2 from J, leaving 14 bases between them. This CDR3 contains 16 residues. The CDR3 DNA is TGTGCCATCAGTGAGTCGGGTGGGCGGGGCCCCTACGAGCAGTACTTC. It yields the protein CAISESGGRGPYEQYF.

This clone is a singleton in its sample. J is TRBJ2-5 and V is TRBV7-9, with TRBD1 matching over 8 bases. Germline loops: CDR1 SEHNR, CDR2 FQNEAQ (reference sequence). CDR3 length: 16 amino acids. Losses at the gene ends were 5 bases for V and 3 bases for J; bases not matched to a gene: 11. CDR3 residues: CASSPPWNRGKETQYF. In DNA, the CDR3 is TGTGCCAGCAGCCCCCCGTGGAACAGGGGGAAAGAGACCCAGTACTTC.

The V call is TRBV29-1, the J call TRBJ2-2; 11 bases match TRBD1. The CDR3 totals 13 residues. With 7 bases clipped from V and 5 bases from J, the junction kept 3 bases outside the gene matches. Looked up from germline, CDR1 is SQVTM and CDR2 is ANQGSEA. In nucleotides, the CDR3 is TGCAGCGGTGGGACAGGGGGAACCGGGGAGCTGTTTTTT. It encodes CSGGTGGTGELFF.

This clone was counted ten times or more. The chain combines TRBV5-4 with TRBJ1-1, with a weak D call TRBD1 (5 bases). Trimming removed 0 bases at V and 3 bases at J, with 9 bases between. Germline values: CDR1 SGHNT, CDR2 YYREEE (reference sequence). The CDR3 is made up of 14 amino acids. The CDR3 nucleotides are TGTGCCAGCAGCTTGGCCTTAGGGGACACTGAAGCTTTCTTT. Translated: CASSLALGDTEAFF.

The chain combines TRBV6-5 with TRBJ2-1; TRBD2 agrees at 10 bases. V gave up 5 bases and J gave up 7 bases; unmatched junction bases: 8. The CDR3 sequence is 15 residues long. Germline assignment: CDR1 MNHEY and CDR2 SVGAGI. CDR3: CASSHSGGPYNEQFF. Here the CDR3 DNA reads TGTGCCAGCAGTCATAGCGGGGGGCCGTATAATGAGCAGTTCTTC.

This chain links TRBV5-6 with TRBJ2-7; no definite D call. Germline CDR1 SGHDT, CDR2 YYEEEE. V gave up 3 bases and J gave up 4 bases, with 20 bases separating them. The CDR3 spans 16 residues. DNA for the CDR3: TGTGCCAGCAGCTCTATACAAGTGGGCAGCAAATACGAGCAGTACTTC. Translation gives CASSSIQVGSKYEQYF.

The gene calls are TRBV28 and TRBJ1-4; D is perhaps TRBD1 (5 bases). This CDR3 region has 14 residues. Germline V gene lookup returns CDR1 MDHEN and CDR2 SYDVKM. V was shortened by 7 bases and J by 8 bases, with 17 bases between the two germline ends. The CDR3 DNA is TGTGCCAGCACCTTTACTGACAGTAGCGAAAAACTGTTTTTT. Protein product: CASTFTDSSEKLFF.

The CDR3 protein is CASSLGEKRTQYF. The CDR3 DNA reads TGTGCCAGCAGCTTAGGAGAGAAGAGAACCCAGTACTTC. The rearrangement uses TRBV11-3 and TRBJ2-5, with no clear D. CDR1 SGHNT and CDR2 YENEEA come from the germline V gene. The CDR3 has 13 residues. The V end was cut by 1 base, the J end by 8 bases, with 11 bases between.

The chain employs TRBV7-9 and TRBJ2-7; 9 bases match TRBD2. V was clipped by 4 bases and J by 2 bases; unmatched bases: 6. CDR1 and CDR2 (germline): SEHNR, FQNEAQ (reference sequence). This CDR3 spans 15 amino acids. The CDR3 sequence is CASSSERGATYEQYF. The CDR3 DNA sequence: TGTGCCAGCAGCTCGGAGCGGGGGGCGACCTACGAGCAGTACTTC.

The rearrangement joins TRBV7-2 to TRBJ2-1; a possible D gene is TRBD1 (5 bases). Trimming removed 5 bases at V and 2 bases at J, with 13 bases between. This CDR3 is built from 15 residues. Per the germline V gene, CDR1 is SGHTA and CDR2 is FQGNSA. CDR3 in amino acids: CASSPRSGTYNEQFF. The CDR3 region has the DNA TGTGCCAGCAGCCCCAGATCAGGGACCTACAATGAGCAGTTCTTC. Full variable domain (outside the CDR3, taken from reference TRBV7-2 and TRBJ2-1): GAGVSQSPSNKVTEKGKDVELRCDPISGHTALYWYRQSLGQGLEFLIYFQGNSAPDKSGLPSDRFSAERTGGSVSTLTIQRTQQEDSAVYLCASSPRSGTYNEQFFGPGTRLTVL.

The chain joins TRBV6-5 to TRBJ1-4, with 11 bases matching TRBD1. Trimming cost V 10 bases and J 7 bases; bases outside gene matches: 8. This CDR3 comprises 14 residues. Germline-derived CDR1 and CDR2 are MNHEY and SVGAGI. This chain's CDR3 is CATKTGTGGEKLFF. CDR3 DNA sequence: TGTGCCACGAAAACCGGGACAGGGGGTGAAAAACTGTTTTTT.

This clone has just one count. The chain couples TRBV7-6 to TRBJ1-2; perhaps TRBD1 as D (6 bases). The CDR3 runs to 15 residues. Germline lookup yields CDR1 SGHVS and CDR2 FNYEAQ. V shed 2 bases and J shed 6 bases, with 16 bases lying between them. CDR3 sequence (DNA): TGTGCCAGCAGCTTATCGGCGGGGGGCGCGGATGGCTACACCTTC. It yields the protein CASSLSAGGADGYTF. Variable domain in full (rest from reference TRBV7-6 and TRBJ1-2): GAGVSQSPRYKVTKRGQDVALRCDPISGHVSLYWYRQALGQGPEFLTYFNYEAQQDKSGLPNDRFSAERPEGSISTLTIQRTEQRDSAMYRCASSLSAGGADGYTFGSGTRLTVV.

The chain recombines TRBV6-6 with TRBJ1-5, with 8 nucleotides matching TRBD1. In germline, CDR1 is MNHNY, CDR2 SVGAGI (reference sequence). The CDR3 totals 13 residues. V gave up 10 bases and J gave up 2 bases; unmatched junction bases: 4. The CDR3 DNA reads as TGTGCCACCAGGGGGCGAGGCAATCAGCCCCAGCATTTT. It encodes CATRGRGNQPQHF.

J is TRBJ1-1 and V is TRBV6-6, with a possible D match to TRBD1 (5 bases). The V end was cut by 2 bases, the J end by 1 base, with 8 bases between. Germline V CDR1 and CDR2: MNHNY, SVGAGI (reference sequence). The CDR3 runs 14 residues. CDR3 residues: CASSYRGANTEAFF. CDR3 sequence (DNA): TGTGCCAGCAGTTACAGGGGCGCGAACACTGAAGCTTTCTTT.

The chain links TRBV6-4 to TRBJ2-6; the D gene is possibly TRBD1 (6 bases). V was clipped by 2 bases and J by 1 base, with 15 bases between them. The CDR3 is 18 residues long. CDR1 and CDR2 (germline): MRHNA, SNTAGT. The CDR3 DNA reads as TGTGCCAGCAGTGACAGGGCAGGGGCCCTATCTGGGGCCAACGTCCTGACTTTC. Its protein product is CASSDRAGALSGANVLTF.

This clone was detected only a few times. The V gene is TRBV4-2, the J gene TRBJ1-4; D remains ambiguous. This CDR3 has 15 amino acids. Per the germline V gene, CDR1 is LGHNA and CDR2 is YNFKEQ. V dropped 0 bases and J dropped 1 base, with 6 bases sitting between them. This CDR3 reads CASSQDLRTNEKLFF. DNA for the CDR3: TGTGCCAGCAGCCAAGATCTCAGAACTAATGAAAAACTGTTTTTT.

This rearrangement joins TRBV6-1 to TRBJ1-1, with D unclear. This CDR3 has 16 amino acids. The ends were cut back, 3 bases at V and 5 bases at J, with 19 bases in the middle. The germline V gene has CDR1 MNHNS and CDR2 SASEGT. This CDR3 reads CASSEYGARAGTEAFF. For the CDR3, the DNA is TGTGCCAGCAGTGAGTATGGTGCTAGGGCGGGTACTGAAGCTTTCTTT.

This chain joins TRBV6-5 and TRBJ2-2; TRBD2 aligns across 11 bases. Germline CDR1 and CDR2: MNHEY and SVGAGI. The CDR3 runs to 16 residues. V dropped 4 bases and J dropped 2; count of bases not matched to a gene: 3. The CDR3 here is CASSSRLAGNTGELFF. The CDR3 DNA sequence: TGTGCCAGCAGTTCAAGACTAGCGGGAAACACCGGGGAGCTGTTTTTT.